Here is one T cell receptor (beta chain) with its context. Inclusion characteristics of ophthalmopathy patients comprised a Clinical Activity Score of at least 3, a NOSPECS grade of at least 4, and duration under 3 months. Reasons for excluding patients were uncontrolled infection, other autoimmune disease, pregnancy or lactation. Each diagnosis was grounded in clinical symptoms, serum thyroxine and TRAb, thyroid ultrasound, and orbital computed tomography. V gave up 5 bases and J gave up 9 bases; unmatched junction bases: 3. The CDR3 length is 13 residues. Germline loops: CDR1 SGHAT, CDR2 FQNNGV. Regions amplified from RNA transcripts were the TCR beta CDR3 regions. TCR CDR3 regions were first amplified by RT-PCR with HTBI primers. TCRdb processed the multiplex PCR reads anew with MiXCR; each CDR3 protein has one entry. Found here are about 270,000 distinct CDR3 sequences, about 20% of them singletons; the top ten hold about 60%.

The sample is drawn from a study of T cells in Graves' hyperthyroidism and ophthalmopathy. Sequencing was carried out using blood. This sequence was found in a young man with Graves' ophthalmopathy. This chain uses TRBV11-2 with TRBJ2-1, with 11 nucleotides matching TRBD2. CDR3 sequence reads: CASSHGLAGEQFF. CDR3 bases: TGTGCCAGCAGCCATGGACTAGCGGGTGAGCAGTTCTTC. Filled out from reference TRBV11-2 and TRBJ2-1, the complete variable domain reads EAGVAQSPRYKIIEKRQSVAFWCNPISGHATLYWYQQILGQGPKLLIQFQNNGVVDDSQLPKDRFSAERLKGVDSTLKIQPAKLEDSAVYLCASSHGLAGEQFFGPGTRLTVL.